The clone carrying this TCR beta chain was counted many times. What it recognizes is unknown. The record originates from a study of identical twins. Whole-study results and caveats: Carriage of fewer insertions was seen in abundant cord blood beta clonotypes, whereas memory repertoires showed none.

Trimming left V 7 bases short and J 6 bases short, with 19 bases between. CDR3 length: 14 residues. Germline V gives CDR1 LNHDA, CDR2 SQIVND (reference sequence). cDNA molecules carried unique molecular identifiers, and template switching added a universal primer site. A single record per CDR3 protein comes from TCRdb applying MiXCR to the 5' RACE reads. The sample lists 550,000 to 700,000 distinct CDR3 sequences, about 20% occurring once. The data were also submitted as part of a second study, on T cells expressing NK-cell markers. That publication notes: Out of eight donors sequenced, seven tested HCMV-seropositive and the remaining one seronegative. Topping the CD3+CD56-NKG2C+ fraction as well were these clonotypes, in a handful of donors.

The source material was PBMCs. This chain joins TRBV19 and TRBJ2-7; D assignment may be TRBD1 or TRBD2 (6 bases each). This TCR was sampled from a woman aged 18 to 35 in good health. The CDR3, as DNA: TGTGCCAGTACCGCCACAGGGACCGGGGGCGAGCAGTACTTC. Translation gives CASTATGTGGEQYF.